This TCR beta chain was obtained from a study of vaccination effects on CD4 cells after COVID-19. TCRdb's table, derived via immunoSEQ multiplex PCR, lists solely in-frame clones and lacks some. The data show 35,000 to 55,000 clones, with under 80% seen just once and roughly 30% held by the top ten. The CDR3 has 13 amino acids. Trimming cost V 3 bases and J 6 bases, with 9 bases left between them. Pools of viral peptides were used by the ViraFEST assay to expand antigen-specific CD4+ T cells ahead of sequencing. The culture ran for 10 to 11 days, and then CD4+ T cells were isolated. The person had a PCR-confirmed SARS-CoV-2 infection during March to December 2020. On this clone itself: Its antigen is undetermined.

The sequences come from CD4+ T cells from PBMCs cultured with a peptide pool, collected before COVID-19 vaccination. The TCR sequence derives from a human donor who had a prior SARS-CoV-2 infection. The J gene is TRBJ2-1, the V gene TRBV12-3 or TRBV12-4; no reliable D call. The CDR3 DNA sequence: TGTGCCAGCAGTTTCTGGGCCGGCAATGAGCAGTTCTTC. Translated: CASSFWAGNEQFF.